This T cell receptor (beta chain) was sequenced during a study of shared clonotypes between healthy human individuals. Study context: Used for every donor were three CD4 naive, three CD4 memory, two CD8 naive and one CD8 memory plate. Notes on the study in general: Naive CD4 clonotypes were shared across a handful of donors at roughly 5.3%.

When replicate PCRs were run on sorted subsets, they used 200 to 250 ng DNA, 28,000 or so T cell genomes. Here immunoSEQ multiplex PCR was the method, and the copy in TCRdb shows in-frame clones only, minus some. The sample consists of 850,000 to 1,200,000 clones, about 74% of them appearing once. A word on this clone: Antigen: not known.

CD4+ cells were split into CD45RA+ naive and CD45RA-negative memory subsets. The CDR3 has 15 residues. V lost 6 bases, J lost 2 bases, and 16 bases lay in between. Germline-derived CDR1 and CDR2 are MNHNY and SVGAGI (reference sequence). The chain recombines TRBV6-6 with TRBJ2-5; D unresolved. Sequenced input: memory CD4+ T cells sorted from blood. Subset specified: CD45RA-negative fraction. The receptor was derived from a man aged 18-30 years in good health. The CDR3 DNA reads as TGTGCCAGCAGCATAGCCGGGTCCTCGCAAGAGACCCAGTACTTC. It specifies CASSIAGSSQETQYF.